This T cell receptor beta chain was sequenced for a study of blood T cell repertoires in COVID-19. Across the study: The United States, Italy and Spain supplied acute and convalescent COVID-19 samples. T cells, B-cell-depleted T cells, or PBMCs supplied cDNA or gDNA.

Per the study methods: Scientists estimated how many nucleated cells there were by amplifying reference gene primers. The method was immunoSEQ multiplex PCR; TCRdb's version includes in-frame clones alone and lacks a portion of them. V and J calls and clone size are as listed in that table; D and trimming were resolved from the DNA. In the table there are approximately 140,000 clones, 80% to 85% of which are singletons. This CDR3 has 13 residues. V gave up 2 bases and J gave up 9 bases; unmatched junction bases: 5. Germline assignment: CDR1 MDHEN and CDR2 SYDVKM. Only one count was recorded for this clone.

The chain has TRBV28 and TRBJ2-3, with 7 bases identical to TRBD2. This TCR came from a man aged 55 to 69 with acute or convalescent COVID-19. Sequencing input: peripheral blood. The CDR3 protein is CASSLGSGATQYF. The CDR3 DNA reads as TGTGCCAGCAGTTTAGGGAGCGGGGCCACGCAGTATTTT.